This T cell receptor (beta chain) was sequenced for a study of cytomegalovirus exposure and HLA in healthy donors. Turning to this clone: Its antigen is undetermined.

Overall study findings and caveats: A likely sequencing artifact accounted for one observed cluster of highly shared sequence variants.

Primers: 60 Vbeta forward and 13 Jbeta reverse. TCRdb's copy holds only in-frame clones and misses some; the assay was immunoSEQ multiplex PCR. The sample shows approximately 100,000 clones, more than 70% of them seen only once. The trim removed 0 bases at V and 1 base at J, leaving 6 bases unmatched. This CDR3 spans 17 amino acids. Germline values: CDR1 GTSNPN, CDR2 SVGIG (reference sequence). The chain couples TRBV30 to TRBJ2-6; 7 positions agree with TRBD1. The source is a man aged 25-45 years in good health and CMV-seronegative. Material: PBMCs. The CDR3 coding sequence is TGTGCCTGGAGTGTAGCTCAGGGGGTATCTGGGGCCAACGTCCTGACTTTC. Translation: CAWSVAQGVSGANVLTF.